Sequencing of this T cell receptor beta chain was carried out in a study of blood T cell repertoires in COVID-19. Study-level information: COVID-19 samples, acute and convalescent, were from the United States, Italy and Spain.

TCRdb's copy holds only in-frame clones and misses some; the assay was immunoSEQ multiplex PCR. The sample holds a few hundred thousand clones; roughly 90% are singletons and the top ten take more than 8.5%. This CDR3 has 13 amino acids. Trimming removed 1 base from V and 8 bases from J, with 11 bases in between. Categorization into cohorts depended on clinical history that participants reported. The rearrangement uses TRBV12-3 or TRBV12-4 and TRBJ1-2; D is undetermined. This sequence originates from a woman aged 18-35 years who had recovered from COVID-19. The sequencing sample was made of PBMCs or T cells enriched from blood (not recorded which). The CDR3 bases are TGTGCCAGCAGTTTAGGTCCGGGAAGCGGCTACACCTTC. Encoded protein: CASSLGPGSGYTF.